Below, 26 T cell receptor beta chains from the same sample are listed, as sequenced in a study of Graves' ophthalmopathy and Graves' hyperthyroidism. Amplification from RNA transcripts yielded the TCR beta CDR3 regions. An initial RT-PCR round employing HTBI primers preceded a second-round multiplex PCR. TCRdb reanalysed the multiplex PCR reads using MiXCR and keeps one entry per CDR3 protein. The sample has some 1.1 million distinct CDR3 sequences; 36% are singletons. The sequenced sample was peripheral blood or thyroid tissue (not recorded which). The receptors shown here come from an adult man with Graves' hyperthyroidism.

This clonotype appeared a few times. The rearrangement uses TRBV5-8 and TRBJ2-7; D tentatively reads TRBD1 or TRBD2 (5 bases each). V was shortened by 3 bases and J by 4 bases, with 14 bases between the two germline ends. Germline V lookup: CDR1 SGHTS, CDR2 YDEGEE. The length of the CDR3 is 14 residues. The CDR3 reads CASSSVVGVYEQYF. CDR3 bases: TGTGCCAGCAGCTCAGTCGTGGGGGTGTACGAGCAGTACTTC. Based on the CDR3 plus reference TRBV5-8 and TRBJ2-7, the full variable domain is EAGVTQSPTHLIKTRGQQATLRCSPISGHTSVYWYQQALGLGLQFLLWYDEGEERNRGNFPPRFSGRQFPNYSSELNVNALELEDSALYLCASSSVVGVYEQYFGPGTRLTVT.

In its sample, this clonotype was seen many times. The gene calls are TRBV6-6 and TRBJ2-7; tentatively, D is TRBD2 (5 bases). Germline CDR1 is MNHNY and CDR2 is SVGAGI (reference sequence). Deletions cut 2 bases from V and 1 base from J, with 6 bases between. The CDR3 is made up of 13 amino acids. DNA of the CDR3: TGTGCCAGCAGTTACCCGGGATCCTACGAGCAGTACTTC. Translating gives CASSYPGSYEQYF.

This clonotype was seen at least ten times. The CDR3 sequence: CASSSPPSFYGYTF. The DNA for the CDR3 is TGTGCCAGCAGCTCTCCCCCCTCATTCTATGGCTACACCTTC. V is TRBV11-2 and J is TRBJ1-2; D not certain. The ends were cut back, 4 bases at V and 4 bases at J, with 13 bases in the middle. Germline V gene data show CDR1 as SGHAT and CDR2 as FQNNGV. The CDR3 runs 14 residues.

There are many counts of this clonotype. The chain uses TRBV29-1 and TRBJ1-1; no reliable D call. Trimming removed 3 bases at V and 3 bases at J, with 2 bases between. The CDR3 has 10 residues. Germline V gives CDR1 SQVTM, CDR2 ANQGSEA. Here the CDR3 reads CSVDYTEAFF. The CDR3 nucleotides are TGCAGCGTTGATTACACTGAAGCTTTCTTT. Filled out from reference TRBV29-1 and TRBJ1-1, the complete variable domain reads SAVISQKPSRDICQRGTSLTIQCQVDSQVTMMFWYRQQPGQSLTLIATANQGSEATYESGFVIDKFPISRPNLTFSTLTVSNMSPEDSSIYLCSVDYTEAFFGQGTRLTVV.

The chain joins TRBV11-2 to TRBJ1-4; D is ambiguous. Trimming took 1 base from V and 8 from J, leaving 17 bases between them. The germline CDR1 and CDR2 sequences are SGHAT and FQNNGV. The CDR3 length is 16 residues. CDR3 sequence reads: CASSLVSLSAEEKLFF. The CDR3 bases are TGTGCCAGCAGCTTAGTTAGCCTCAGCGCCGAGGAAAAACTGTTTTTT. The full variable domain, its missing parts supplied by reference TRBV11-2 and TRBJ1-4, is EAGVAQSPRYKIIEKRQSVAFWCNPISGHATLYWYQQILGQGPKLLIQFQNNGVVDDSQLPKDRFSAERLKGVDSTLKIQPAKLEDSAVYLCASSLVSLSAEEKLFFGSGTQLSVL.

The chain is built from TRBV6-5 and TRBJ2-7; TRBD2 agrees at 9 bases. J was trimmed by 1 base and V by 0 bases; bases with no gene match: 1. CDR1 MNHEY and CDR2 SVGAGI come from the germline V gene. The CDR3 loop spans 15 amino acids. The CDR3, as DNA: TGTGCCAGCAGTTACTCGCGGGGGGGATCCTACGAGCAGTACTTC. This codes for CASSYSRGGSYEQYF.

The V gene is TRBV7-2, the J gene TRBJ2-7; no firm D call. This CDR3 is built from 12 residues. CDR1 SGHTA and CDR2 FQGNSA come from the germline V gene. The V end lost 6 bases, the J end lost 9 bases, and 15 bases lay between the germline ends. The CDR3 is CASSFRPEVQYF. DNA of the CDR3: TGTGCCAGCAGTTTCAGGCCTGAGGTGCAGTACTTC. The full variable domain, its missing parts supplied by reference TRBV7-2 and TRBJ2-7, is GAGVSQSPSNKVTEKGKDVELRCDPISGHTALYWYRQSLGQGLEFLIYFQGNSAPDKSGLPSDRFSAERTGGSVSTLTIQRTQQEDSAVYLCASSFRPEVQYFGPGTRLTVT.

The J gene is TRBJ2-7, the V gene TRBV10-3, with TRBD2 as a possible D gene (5 bases). Trimming took 10 bases from V and 0 from J, leaving 13 bases between them. CDR1 is ENHRY, CDR2 SYGVKD, per germline. The CDR3 runs to 13 residues. CDR3 amino acids: CASHWRNSYEQYF. Here the CDR3 DNA reads TGTGCCAGCCATTGGAGGAACTCCTACGAGCAGTACTTC.

This clonotype has a count of ten or more. The CDR3 sequence: CSLSSGTHNQETQYF. CDR3 DNA: TGCAGCCTTTCTAGCGGGACACATAATCAAGAGACCCAGTACTTC. The chain links TRBV29-1 to TRBJ2-5; 9 nucleotides agree with TRBD2. J lost 2 bases, V lost 8 bases, and 12 bases had no gene match. Germline V gene sequence: CDR1 SQVTM, CDR2 ANQGSEA. This CDR3 comprises 15 residues. Drawing the rest from reference TRBV29-1 and TRBJ2-5, the complete variable domain is SAVISQKPSRDICQRGTSLTIQCQVDSQVTMMFWYRQQPGQSLTLIATANQGSEATYESGFVIDKFPISRPNLTFSTLTVSNMSPEDSSIYLCSLSSGTHNQETQYFGPGTRLLVL.

In this sample, this clonotype turned up a few times. The CDR3 bases are TGCGCCAGCAGCCAAGATTTCGGCGGGGGGTCGTACGAGCAGTACTTC. This encodes CASSQDFGGGSYEQYF. The chain combines TRBV4-3 with TRBJ2-7; 8 bases agree with TRBD2. J gave up 4 bases and V 0 bases, and 8 bases lay outside the gene matches. The germline V gene has CDR1 LGHNA and CDR2 YSLEER. CDR3 length: 16 amino acids.

To note about this clonotype: A read error may produce the germline difference seen at one junction end. J is TRBJ2-5 and V is TRBV19; TRBD2 is a possible D gene (6 bases). CDR3 length: 15 amino acids. Germline V gene sequence: CDR1 LNHDA, CDR2 SQIVND (reference sequence). In DNA form, the CDR3 reads TGTGCCAGTAGTGCCGCGGGACTCCCACAAGAGACCCAGAACTTC. It translates to CASSAAGLPQETQNF.

This clonotype was seen at least ten times. A much larger clone lies one base from this, so it may be a read error. The rearrangement links TRBV6-6 to TRBJ1-2, with D unresolved. The length of the CDR3 is 13 residues. Germline CDR1 MNHNY, CDR2 SVGAGI (reference sequence). Trimming removed 5 bases from V and 2 bases from J, with 9 bases in between. DNA for the CDR3: TGTGCCAGCAGTGACGGACTGAACTATGGCTACACCTTC. Translating gives CASSDGLNYGYTF.

In the case of this clonotype: At one end, the junction sequence differs from germline, possibly due to a read error. The V gene is TRBV25-1, the J gene TRBJ1-6; 7 bases are a match to TRBD1. The CDR3 loop spans 11 amino acids. The germline gives CDR1 MGHDK, CDR2 SYGVNS. The CDR3 sequence: CASSDGRGYIF. The CDR3 bases are TGTGCCAGCAGTGACGGCAGGGGGTACATTTTT.

The chain carries TRBV9 and TRBJ1-4, with 8 bases aligning to TRBD1. V was pared by 4 bases and J by 4 bases, with 3 bases of the junction left unmatched. The CDR3 runs to 14 residues. Germline V gives CDR1 SGDLS, CDR2 YYNGEE. Here the CDR3 DNA reads TGTGCCAGCAGCCGACAGGGGATTAATGAAAAACTGTTTTTT. Its protein is CASSRQGINEKLFF.

The chain couples TRBV9 to TRBJ1-4, with 8 bases lining up with TRBD1. V trimming: 3 bases; J trimming: 12 bases; junction bases outside the gene matches: 16. In germline, CDR1 is SGDLS, CDR2 YYNGEE. The CDR3 sequence is 16 residues long. The CDR3 reads CASSGGQNRGSKELFF. The DNA of the CDR3 is TGTGCCAGCAGCGGTGGACAAAACAGGGGGTCAAAGGAACTGTTTTTT.

The chain joins TRBV5-4 to TRBJ1-2, with D possibly being TRBD1 (6 bases). This CDR3 has 15 amino acids. V shed 4 bases and J shed 0 bases, with 13 bases lying between them. The germline V gene encodes CDR1 SGHNT and CDR2 YYREEE (reference sequence). Written as DNA, the CDR3 is TGTGCCAGCAGCCCCGCAGGGGTTTCTAACTATGGCTACACCTTC. Its protein is CASSPAGVSNYGYTF. The whole variable domain, remainder taken from reference TRBV5-4 and TRBJ1-2, is ETGVTQSPTHLIKTRGQQVTLRCSSQSGHNTVSWYQQALGQGPQFIFQYYREEENGRGNFPPRFSGLQFPNYSSELNVNALELDDSALYLCASSPAGVSNYGYTFGSGTRLTVV.

The chain links TRBV5-1 to TRBJ2-2; TRBD2 agrees at 10 bases. CDR1 SGHRS and CDR2 YFSETQ come from the germline V gene. J gave up 2 bases and V 3 bases, and 4 bases lay outside the gene matches. The CDR3 extends over 16 amino acids. CDR3 nucleotide sequence: TGCGCCAGCAGCTCTAGCGGGAGTGTTAACACCGGGGAGCTGTTTTTT. Translated, it gives CASSSSGSVNTGELFF.

The chain couples TRBV19 to TRBJ2-2, with TRBD1 as a possible D gene (6 bases). V lost 5 bases and J lost 2, with 18 bases in between. Germline CDR1 and CDR2: LNHDA and SQIVND (reference sequence). The CDR3 is made up of 17 amino acids. This chain's CDR3 is CASSQGLGTKNTGELFF. The CDR3 DNA sequence: TGTGCCAGTAGTCAGGGGCTGGGCACGAAAAACACCGGGGAGCTGTTTTTT. The full variable domain, in which reference TRBV19 and TRBJ2-2 provide the parts outside the CDR3, is DGGITQSPKYLFRKEGQNVTLSCEQNLNHDAMYWYRQDPGQGLRLIYYSQIVNDFQKGDIAEGYSVSREKKESFPLTVTSAQKNPTAFYLCASSQGLGTKNTGELFFGEGSRLTVL.

J is TRBJ1-1 and V is TRBV12-3 or TRBV12-4; a possible D gene is TRBD1 (5 bases). V lost 3 bases to trimming and J lost 12 bases, with 14 bases between them. This CDR3 has 12 amino acids. The DNA for the CDR3 is TGTGCCAGCAGTTTTTCACAGGCCGCGTCTTTCTTT. Translating gives CASSFSQAASFF.

This clonotype was recorded many times. V usage is TRBV29-1 and J usage is TRBJ1-1, with D tentatively TRBD1 (5 bases). Germline CDR1 reads SQVTM; CDR2 reads ANQGSEA. Trimming took 3 bases from V and 4 from J, leaving 12 bases between them. This CDR3 contains 13 residues. The chain's CDR3 is CSVDMGVGTEAFF. DNA for the CDR3: TGCAGCGTTGATATGGGGGTTGGCACTGAAGCTTTCTTT.

This clonotype was seen repeatedly, ten times or more. The rearrangement joins TRBV7-8 to TRBJ2-2; D is uncertain. Germline V gene data show CDR1 as SGHVS and CDR2 as FQNEAQ. The ends were cut back, 6 bases at V and 5 bases at J, with 13 bases in the middle. The CDR3 has 14 residues. For the CDR3, the DNA is TGTGCCAGCAGACGATCCCGTTGGACCGGGGAGCTGTTTTTT. Encoded protein: CASRRSRWTGELFF.

This clonotype showed up many times. The V gene is TRBV15, the J gene TRBJ1-1; D uncertain. Germline V lookup: CDR1 LNHNV, CDR2 YYDKDF (reference sequence). There are 15 residues in the CDR3. Trimming cost V 3 bases and J 0 bases, with 11 bases left between them. CDR3 nucleotides: TGTGCCACCAGCAGGGGAAGAGGGATGAACACTGAAGCTTTCTTT. Amino acid sequence: CATSRGRGMNTEAFF.

About this clonotype: The CDR3 end shows no conserved phenylalanine or tryptophan, and so a read error is likely. The DNA is omitted, as the CDR3 cannot be located on it reliably, and the CDR3 follows TCRdb's listing. The chain has TRBV7-3 and TRBJ1-3. The CDR3 length is 8 residues, termini included. Germline CDR1 SGHTA, CDR2 FQGTGA. This CDR3 is CASSLNMR.

The V and J genes are TRBV10-3 and TRBJ2-7; TRBD2 is a possible D gene (5 bases). V was trimmed by 10 bases and J by 7 bases, leaving 20 bases between them. Germline loops: CDR1 ENHRY, CDR2 SYGVKD. The CDR3 has 13 residues. The CDR3 is CASSPPGVREQYF. The CDR3 DNA follows: TGTGCCAGCAGCCCCCCCGGGGTACGGGAGCAGTACTTC.

With regard to this clonotype: Given the absence of the conserved phenylalanine or tryptophan at the CDR3 end, a read error is likely. This chain connects TRBV6-2 or TRBV6-3 to TRBJ2-2; no reliable D call. Looked up from germline, CDR1 is MNHEY and CDR2 is SVGEGT. Trimming removed 6 bases from V and 6 bases from J, with 5 bases in between. The CDR3 sequence is 11 residues long. The CDR3 reads CASRDAGELFL. The CDR3 bases are TGTGCCAGCAGGGATGCCGGGGAGCTGTTTTTG.

The chain recombines TRBV29-1 with TRBJ2-7; D unresolved. CDR1 SQVTM and CDR2 ANQGSEA come from the germline V gene. V was pared by 1 base and J by 4 bases, with 8 bases between. The CDR3 spans 12 residues. The CDR3 DNA is TGCAGCGTTGAAGTGAACGGGTACGAGCAGTACTTC. Translated: CSVEVNGYEQYF.